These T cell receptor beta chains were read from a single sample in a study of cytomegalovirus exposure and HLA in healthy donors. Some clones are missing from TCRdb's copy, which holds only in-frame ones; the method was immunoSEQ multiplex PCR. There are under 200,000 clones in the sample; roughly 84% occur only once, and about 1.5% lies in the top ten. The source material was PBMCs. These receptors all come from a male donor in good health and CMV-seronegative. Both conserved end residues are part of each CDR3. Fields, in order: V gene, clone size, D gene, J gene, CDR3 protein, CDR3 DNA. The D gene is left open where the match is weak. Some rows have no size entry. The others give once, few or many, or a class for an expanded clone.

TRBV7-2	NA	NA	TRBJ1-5	CATASSSQPQHF	TGTGCCACCGCGAGTAGTAGTCAGCCCCAGCATTTT
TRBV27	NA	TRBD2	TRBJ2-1	CASSFTKLHRVAGGNEQFF	TGTGCCAGCAGTTTCACAAAACTCCACAGGGTCGCGGGGGGCAATGAGCAGTTCTTC
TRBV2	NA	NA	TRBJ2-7	CASSEGHYEQYF	TGTGCCAGCAGTGAGGGCCACTACGAGCAGTACTTC
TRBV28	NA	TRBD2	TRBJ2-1	CASSVLAGASYNEQFF	TGTGCCAGCAGCGTACTAGCGGGAGCATCCTACAATGAGCAGTTCTTC
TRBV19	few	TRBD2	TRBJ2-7	CASSSGLAVPYEQYF	TGTGCCAGTAGCTCCGGACTAGCGGTACCCTACGAGCAGTACTTC
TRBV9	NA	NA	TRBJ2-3	CASSAAVITSTDTQYF	TGTGCCAGCAGCGCCGCCGTAATCACAAGCACAGATACGCAGTATTTT
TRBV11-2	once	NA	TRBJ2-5	CASSLDQRGEETQYF	TGTGCCAGCAGCTTAGATCAAAGGGGTGAGGAGACCCAGTACTTC
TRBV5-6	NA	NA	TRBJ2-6	CASSLDGSGANVLTF	TGTGCCAGCAGCTTGGACGGCTCTGGGGCCAACGTCCTGACTTTC
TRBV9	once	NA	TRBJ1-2	CASSDQGNYGYTF	TGTGCCAGCAGCGACCAGGGCAACTATGGCTACACCTTC
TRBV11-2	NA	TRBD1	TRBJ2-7	CASSFGTGAPEQYF	TGTGCCAGCAGCTTCGGGACAGGGGCGCCCGAGCAGTACTTC
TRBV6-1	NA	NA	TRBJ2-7	CASITGPGGGYEQYF	TGTGCCAGCATAACCGGGCCCGGGGGTGGCTACGAGCAGTACTTC
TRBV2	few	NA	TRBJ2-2	CASSEARGNTGELFF	TGTGCCAGCAGTGAAGCTAGGGGGAACACCGGGGAGCTGTTTTTT
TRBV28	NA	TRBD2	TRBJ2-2	CASSFLGGKDTGELFF	TGTGCCAGCAGTTTTCTCGGGGGGAAAGACACCGGGGAGCTGTTTTTT
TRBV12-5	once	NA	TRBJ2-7	CASGLVIEGDEQYF	TGTGCTAGTGGTTTGGTAATCGAGGGGGACGAGCAGTACTTC
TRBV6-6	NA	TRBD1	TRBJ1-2	CATEGVQGASGYTF	TGTGCCACCGAAGGGGTGCAGGGGGCGTCTGGCTACACCTTC
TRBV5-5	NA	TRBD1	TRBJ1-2	CASSIGQGAARGYTF	TGTGCCAGCAGCATAGGGCAGGGGGCGGCCCGTGGCTACACCTTC
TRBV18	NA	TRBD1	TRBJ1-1	CASSPLGQAETEAFF	TGTGCCAGCTCACCCCTCGGACAGGCGGAGACTGAAGCTTTCTTT
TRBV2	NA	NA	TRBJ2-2	CASSLRGGTGELFF	TGTGCCAGCAGTTTGAGGGGGGGCACCGGGGAGCTGTTTTTT
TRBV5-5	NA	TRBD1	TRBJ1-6	CASSLLWTGGAGNSPLHF	TGTGCCAGCAGCTTGCTCTGGACAGGGGGCGCGGGAAATTCACCCCTCCACTTT
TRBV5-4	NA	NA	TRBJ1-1	CASSLDRVTEAFF	TGTGCCAGCAGCTTGGACAGGGTTACTGAAGCTTTCTTT
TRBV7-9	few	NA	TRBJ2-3	CASSSVTDTQYF	TGTGCCAGCAGCTCAGTTACAGATACGCAGTATTTT
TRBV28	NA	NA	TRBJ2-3	CASSLVPGFNTDTQYF	TGTGCCAGCAGTTTAGTTCCCGGGTTTAACACAGATACGCAGTATTTT